The entry below gives a single T cell receptor (beta chain) sequence along with its context. One entry per CDR3 protein results from TCRdb running MiXCR on the 5' RACE reads. The sample yields some 62,000 distinct CDR3 sequences, 20% to 25% seen once. The CDR3 runs 13 residues. Germline lookup yields CDR1 MNHNY and CDR2 SVGAGI (reference sequence). The junction had 3 bases not matched to a gene; V was cut back by 6 bases and J by 2 bases. The memory fraction was CD4+CD45RO+CD25- cells. The rearrangement uses TRBV6-6 and TRBJ2-5; 7 positions match TRBD1. The sequence derives from a female donor with breast cancer. The sequenced sample consisted of memory CD4+ T cells sorted from a lymph node. Subset given: memory CD4+ T cells, CD4+CD45RO+CD25-. The chain's CDR3 is CASRNRGQETQYF. The CDR3 nucleotides read TGTGCCAGCAGGAACAGGGGACAAGAGACCCAGTACTTC.